This TCR beta chain was captured in a study of CD8 T cells in Susac syndrome. Study observations and caveats: The authors acknowledged that their TCR sequencing and HLA analysis involved a relatively small number of individuals.

After extraction with the RNeasy kit, roughly 0.45 to 1 ug of the RNA was reverse transcribed using random hexamers. Amplification of TCR beta CDR3 used immunoSEQ multiplex PCR across 54 Vbeta and 13 Jbeta. TCRdb redid the calling of the immunoSEQ multiplex PCR reads with MiXCR, one entry per CDR3 protein. This sample has 150,000 to 190,000 distinct CDR3 sequences, with over 85% found just once. About this clonotype itself: Antigen specificity is unknown.

Relapsing-remitting disease, either stable or active, was present in the treatment-naive patients who were the multiple sclerosis controls. It was negative isolation that provided the CD8+ and CD4+ T cells, whereas TEMRA cells were enriched by FACS. CDR3 length: 18 residues. V lost 0 bases, J lost 2 bases, and 20 bases lay in between. Germline V CDR1 and CDR2: MNHEY, SVGAGI. The sequenced sample was CD8+ T cells from PBMCs. This sequence originates from a human donor with multiple sclerosis. The J gene is TRBJ2-7, the V gene TRBV6-5, with a possible D match to TRBD1 (5 bases). As DNA, the CDR3 is TGTGCCAGCAGTTACTCGATAGCCCCAGGGTCCAGCGCCTACGAGCAGTACTTC. Translating gives CASSYSIAPGSSAYEQYF.